This TCR beta chain was observed in a study of blood T cell repertoires in COVID-19. J gave up 0 bases and V 7 bases, and 1 base lay outside the gene matches. CDR3 size: 13 residues. The germline CDR1 and CDR2 sequences are ENHRY and SYGVKD. Participants' reported clinical history set cohort assignment. For recovered donors of Cohort 3, there were two negative PCRs, clearance, or symptom resolution. This clone has just a few counts. Clones were sequenced by immunoSEQ multiplex PCR, and TCRdb holds only the in-frame ones, with some missing. The profile shows approximately 440,000 clones, roughly 88% of them singletons.

The source is a man younger than 35 who had recovered from COVID-19. The rearrangement links TRBV10-3 to TRBJ1-1, with TRBD1 identical over 8 bases. The sample consisted of PBMCs or T cells enriched from blood (not recorded which). The CDR3 loop reads CAITGGVNTEAFF. As DNA, the CDR3 is TGTGCCATCACAGGGGGCGTGAACACTGAAGCTTTCTTT.